The T cell receptor (beta chain) described here comes from a study of T cell repertoires in cytomegalovirus infection. At the level of the study: TCR beta signatures that were public indicated CMV infection and matching HLA type. Study-wide results and limits: Dominating the ex vivo response were HLA-C-restricted CMV-specific TCR beta clonotypes. The study identified carriers of CMV plus the relevant HLA from cumulative public TCR beta family frequency.

Concerning this clonotype itself: The antigen remains undetermined. This may be a read error, as it is one base from a much larger clone.

MiXCR, applied by TCRdb to the reads, yields one record per CDR3 protein. Here the sample spans 640,000 or so distinct CDR3 sequences, around 32% being singletons. CDR3 length: 17 residues. Germline lookup yields CDR1 SGHTA and CDR2 FQGNSA. The rearrangement joins TRBV7-2 to TRBJ2-3, with D perhaps TRBD1 (5 bases). This specimen was cultured PBMCs, taken from culture after CMV antigen stimulation. The sequence came from a human donor in good health (CMV status not recorded). Some clones in this sample may be carry-over from other donors' samples. CDR3 region: CASSGGALWSSAETQYF. In nucleotides, the CDR3 is TGTGCCAGCAGCGGTGGGGCCCTATGGAGCAGCGCAGAAACGCAGTATTTT.